These 8 T cell receptor beta chains came from one sample sequenced in a study of T cell changes during pregnancy in multiple sclerosis. Profiling relied on immunoSEQ multiplex PCR, and the TCRdb table lists in-frame clones only, not all of them. Here the sample spans roughly 71,000 clones, 90% to 95% being singletons. Sequencing was performed on peripheral blood, taken in the first trimester of pregnancy. These receptors came from a female donor in good health, enrolled as a control in a pregnancy study.

This sequence joins TRBV2 and TRBJ2-7; 12 nucleotides line up with TRBD2. Looked up from germline, CDR1 is SNHLY and CDR2 is FYNNEI. Trimming took 5 bases from V and 3 from J; bases not matched to a gene: 5. This CDR3 has 15 residues. The CDR3 loop is CASSQTSGSLYEQYF. The CDR3 DNA is TGTGCCAGCAGTCAGACTAGCGGGAGTCTCTACGAGCAGTACTTC.

The chain has TRBV5-4 and TRBJ2-2; possible D gene TRBD1, 6 bases. The V gene lost 5 bases and the J gene lost 4 bases, with 9 bases spanning the gap. The germline V gene has CDR1 SGHNT and CDR2 YYREEE (reference sequence). The CDR3 contains 13 residues. CDR3 sequence: CASRGGSTGELFF. In DNA, the CDR3 is TGTGCCAGCAGAGGGGGAAGCACCGGGGAGCTGTTTTTT.

This chain connects TRBV6-4 to TRBJ2-1; 10 bases are a match to TRBD2. The CDR3 loop spans 13 amino acids. V dropped 8 bases and J dropped 5; count of bases not matched to a gene: 3. Germline V gives CDR1 MRHNA, CDR2 SNTAGT. The CDR3 loop is CASGTSANNEQFF. CDR3 coding DNA: TGTGCCAGCGGGACTAGCGCTAACAATGAGCAGTTCTTC.

This chain uses TRBV4-1 with TRBJ2-1, with TRBD2 matching over 12 bases. Germline assignment: CDR1 MGHRA and CDR2 YSYEKL. The trim removed 4 bases at V and 10 bases at J, leaving 8 bases unmatched. The CDR3 runs 15 residues. The CDR3 reads CASSPQTSGRDEQFF. CDR3 nucleotides: TGCGCCAGCAGCCCCCAGACTAGCGGGAGAGACGAGCAGTTCTTC.

This sequence joins TRBV29-1 and TRBJ1-1; D unresolved. Trimming removed 4 bases at V and 4 bases at J, with 13 bases between. This CDR3 spans 13 amino acids. Germline V gene lookup returns CDR1 SQVTM and CDR2 ANQGSEA. CDR3: CSVVWASGTEAFF. CDR3 sequence (DNA): TGCAGCGTTGTATGGGCTTCTGGCACTGAAGCTTTCTTT.

The genes are TRBV5-1 and TRBJ2-3, with D possibly TRBD1 on 6 matching bases. Trimming shortened V by 4 bases and J by 0 bases, and 12 bases separated the two germline ends. The germline V gene encodes CDR1 SGHRS and CDR2 YFSETQ. The CDR3 is made up of 15 amino acids. The CDR3 reads CASSADRPSTDTQYF. CDR3 nucleotides: TGCGCCAGCAGCGCGGACAGACCTAGCACAGATACGCAGTATTTT.

This chain joins TRBV7-9 and TRBJ2-1; D is possibly TRBD1 (6 bases). Germline V CDR1 and CDR2: SEHNR, FQNEAQ (reference sequence). This CDR3 has 15 amino acids. V lost 5 bases and J 6 bases, leaving 17 bases between the germline ends. CDR3 in amino acids: CASSRILTGSNEQFF. The CDR3 nucleotides are TGTGCCAGCAGCCGTATTCTTACAGGGTCCAATGAGCAGTTCTTC. The full variable domain, its missing parts supplied by reference TRBV7-9 and TRBJ2-1, is DTGVSQNPRHKITKRGQNVTFRCDPISEHNRLYWYRQTLGQGPEFLTYFQNEAQLEKSRLLSDRFSAERPKGSFSTLEIQRTEQGDSAMYLCASSRILTGSNEQFFGPGTRLTVL.

The rearrangement uses TRBV6-6 and TRBJ2-1, with 16 bases that match TRBD2. The CDR3 contains 15 residues. Germline CDR1 reads MNHNY; CDR2 reads SVGAGI (reference sequence). J lost 10 bases, V lost 6 bases, and 6 bases had no gene match. CDR3 nucleotide sequence: TGTGCCAGCAGCTCCGGGACTAGCGGGAGGGTGGAGCAGTTCTTC. Its translation: CASSSGTSGRVEQFF.